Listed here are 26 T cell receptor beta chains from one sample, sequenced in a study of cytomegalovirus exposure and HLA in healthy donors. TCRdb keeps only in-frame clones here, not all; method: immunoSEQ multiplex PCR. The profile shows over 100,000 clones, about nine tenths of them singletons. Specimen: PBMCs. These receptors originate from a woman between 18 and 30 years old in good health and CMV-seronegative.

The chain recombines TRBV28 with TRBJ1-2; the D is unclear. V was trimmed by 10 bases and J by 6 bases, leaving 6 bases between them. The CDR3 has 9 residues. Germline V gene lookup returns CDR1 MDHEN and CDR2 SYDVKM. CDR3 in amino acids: CATADGYTF. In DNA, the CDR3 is TGTGCCACCGCGGATGGCTACACCTTC.

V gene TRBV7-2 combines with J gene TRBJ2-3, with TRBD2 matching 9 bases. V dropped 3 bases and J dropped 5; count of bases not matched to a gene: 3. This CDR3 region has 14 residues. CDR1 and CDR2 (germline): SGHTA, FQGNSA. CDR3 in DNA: TGTGCCAGCAGCTTGGGAGCGGGGGGAGATACGCAGTATTTT. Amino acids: CASSLGAGGDTQYF.

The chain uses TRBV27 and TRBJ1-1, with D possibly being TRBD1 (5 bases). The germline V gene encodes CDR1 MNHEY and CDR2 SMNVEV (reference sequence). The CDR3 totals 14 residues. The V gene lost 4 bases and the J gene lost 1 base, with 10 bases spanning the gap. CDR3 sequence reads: CASSSRTGNTEAFF. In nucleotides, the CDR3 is TGTGCCAGCAGTTCCCGAACAGGGAACACTGAAGCTTTCTTT.

The CDR3 protein is CASSFGGQGSAGELFF. The DNA for the CDR3 is TGTGCCAGCAGCTTTGGGGGACAGGGGTCGGCCGGGGAGCTGTTTTTT. This rearrangement joins TRBV7-9 to TRBJ2-2; 10 bases fit TRBD1. The germline CDR1 and CDR2 sequences are SEHNR and FQNEAQ (reference sequence). After removal of 3 bases from V and 6 bases from J, the junction contained 7 bases not matched to a gene. The CDR3 covers 16 residues.

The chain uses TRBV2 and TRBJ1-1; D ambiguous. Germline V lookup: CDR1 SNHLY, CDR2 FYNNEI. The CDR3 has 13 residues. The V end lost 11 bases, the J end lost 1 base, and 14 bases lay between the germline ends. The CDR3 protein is CAGAGKPNTEAFF. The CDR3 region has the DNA TGTGCCGGCGCCGGGAAACCGAACACTGAAGCTTTCTTT.

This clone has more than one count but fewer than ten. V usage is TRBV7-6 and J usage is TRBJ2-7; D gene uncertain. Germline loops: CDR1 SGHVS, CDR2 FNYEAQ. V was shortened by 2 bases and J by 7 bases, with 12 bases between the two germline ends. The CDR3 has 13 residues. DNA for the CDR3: TGTGCCAGCAGCTTAATAACCGAGCAAGAGCAGTACTTC. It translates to CASSLITEQEQYF.

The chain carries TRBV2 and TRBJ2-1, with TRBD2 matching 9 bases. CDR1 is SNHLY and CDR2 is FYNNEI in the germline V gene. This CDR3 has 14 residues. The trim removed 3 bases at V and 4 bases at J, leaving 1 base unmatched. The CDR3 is CASSERGGYNEQFF. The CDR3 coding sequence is TGTGCCAGCAGTGAGCGGGGGGGATACAATGAGCAGTTCTTC.

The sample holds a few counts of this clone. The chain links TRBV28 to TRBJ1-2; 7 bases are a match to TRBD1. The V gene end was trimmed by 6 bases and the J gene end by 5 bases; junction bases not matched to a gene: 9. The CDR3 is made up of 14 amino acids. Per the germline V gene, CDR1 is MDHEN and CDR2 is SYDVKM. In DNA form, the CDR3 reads TGTGCCAGCAGATCTACCCGACAGGGTTATGGCTACACCTTC. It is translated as CASRSTRQGYGYTF.

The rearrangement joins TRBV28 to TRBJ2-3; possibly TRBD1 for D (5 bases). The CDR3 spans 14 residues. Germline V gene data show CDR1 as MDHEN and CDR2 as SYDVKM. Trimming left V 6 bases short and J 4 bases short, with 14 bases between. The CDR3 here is CASRIRRVPDTQYF. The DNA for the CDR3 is TGTGCCAGCAGGATCCGCAGGGTCCCAGATACGCAGTATTTT.

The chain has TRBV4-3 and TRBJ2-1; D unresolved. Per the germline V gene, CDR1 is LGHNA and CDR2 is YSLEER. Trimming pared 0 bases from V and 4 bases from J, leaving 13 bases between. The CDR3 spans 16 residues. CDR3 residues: CASSQEADSFYNEQFF. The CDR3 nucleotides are TGCGCCAGCAGCCAAGAGGCAGATTCTTTTTACAATGAGCAGTTCTTC.

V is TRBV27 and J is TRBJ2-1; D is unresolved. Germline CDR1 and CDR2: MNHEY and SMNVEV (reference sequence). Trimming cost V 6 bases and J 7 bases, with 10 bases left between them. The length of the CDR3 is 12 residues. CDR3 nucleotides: TGTGCCAGCAGGACTGGTGGAAATGAGCAGTTCTTC. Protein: CASRTGGNEQFF.

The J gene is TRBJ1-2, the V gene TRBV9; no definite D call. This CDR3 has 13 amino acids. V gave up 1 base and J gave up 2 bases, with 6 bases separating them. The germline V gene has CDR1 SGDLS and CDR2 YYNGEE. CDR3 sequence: CASSVNSNYGYTF. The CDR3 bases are TGTGCCAGCAGCGTAAACAGCAACTATGGCTACACCTTC.

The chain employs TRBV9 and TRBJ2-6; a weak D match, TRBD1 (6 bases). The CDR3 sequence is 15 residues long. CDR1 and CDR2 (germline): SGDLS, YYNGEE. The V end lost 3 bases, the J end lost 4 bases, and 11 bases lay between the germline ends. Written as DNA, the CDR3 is TGTGCCAGCAGCGACAGGGTCTCCGGGGCCAACGTCCTGACTTTC. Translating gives CASSDRVSGANVLTF.

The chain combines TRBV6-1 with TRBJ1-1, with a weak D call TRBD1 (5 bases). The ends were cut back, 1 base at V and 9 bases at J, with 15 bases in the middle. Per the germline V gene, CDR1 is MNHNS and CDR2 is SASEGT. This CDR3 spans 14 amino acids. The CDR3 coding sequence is TGTGCCAGCAGTGAAGGTATAGGGGCCTATAAAGCTTTCTTT. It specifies CASSEGIGAYKAFF.

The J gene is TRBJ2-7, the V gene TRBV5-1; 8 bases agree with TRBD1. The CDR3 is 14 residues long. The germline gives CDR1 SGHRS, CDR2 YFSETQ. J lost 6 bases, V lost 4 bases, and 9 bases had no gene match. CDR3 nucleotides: TGCGCCAGCAGCGGTGGGACAGGCCCTCGCGAGCAGTACTTC. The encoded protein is CASSGGTGPREQYF. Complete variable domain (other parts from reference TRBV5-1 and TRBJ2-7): KAGVTQTPRYLIKTRGQQVTLSCSPISGHRSVSWYQQTPGQGLQFLFEYFSETQRNKGNFPGRFSGRQFSNSRSEMNVSTLELGDSALYLCASSGGTGPREQYFGPGTRLTVT.

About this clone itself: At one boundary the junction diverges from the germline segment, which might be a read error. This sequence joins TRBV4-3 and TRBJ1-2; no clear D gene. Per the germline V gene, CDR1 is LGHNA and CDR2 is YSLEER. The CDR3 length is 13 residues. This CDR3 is CASSPSRQAFSHF. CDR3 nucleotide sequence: TGCGCCAGCAGCCCCTCTCGCCAGGCGTTCTCCCACTTC.

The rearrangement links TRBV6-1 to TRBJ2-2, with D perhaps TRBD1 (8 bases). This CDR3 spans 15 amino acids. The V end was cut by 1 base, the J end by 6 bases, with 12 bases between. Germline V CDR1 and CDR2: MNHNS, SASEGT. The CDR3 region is CASSEVTGGAGELFF. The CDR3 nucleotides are TGTGCCAGCAGTGAAGTAACAGGGGGGGCCGGGGAGCTGTTTTTT.

CDR3 protein: CASSSGTASGGTYEQYF. The CDR3 nucleotides read TGTGCCAGCAGTTCAGGGACCGCTAGCGGGGGGACCTACGAGCAGTACTTC. This chain joins TRBV27 and TRBJ2-7; 11 nucleotides line up with TRBD2. Germline V gives CDR1 MNHEY, CDR2 SMNVEV (reference sequence). The trim removed 4 bases at V and 2 bases at J, leaving 10 bases unmatched. The CDR3 is 17 residues long.

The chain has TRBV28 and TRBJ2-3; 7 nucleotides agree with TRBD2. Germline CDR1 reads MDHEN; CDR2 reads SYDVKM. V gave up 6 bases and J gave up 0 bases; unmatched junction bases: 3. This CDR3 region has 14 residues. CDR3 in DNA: TGTGCCAGCAGGGCTAGCGGAAGCACAGATACGCAGTATTTT. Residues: CASRASGSTDTQYF.

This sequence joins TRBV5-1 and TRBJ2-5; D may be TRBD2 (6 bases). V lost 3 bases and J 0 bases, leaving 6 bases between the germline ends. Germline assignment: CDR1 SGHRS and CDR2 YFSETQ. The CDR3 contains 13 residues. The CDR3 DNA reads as TGCGCCAGCAGCTGGGACTACCAAGAGACCCAGTACTTC. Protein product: CASSWDYQETQYF.

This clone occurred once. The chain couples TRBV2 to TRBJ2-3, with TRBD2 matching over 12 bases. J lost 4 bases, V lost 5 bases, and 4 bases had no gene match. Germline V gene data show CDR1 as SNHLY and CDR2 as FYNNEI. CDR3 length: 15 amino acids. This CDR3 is CASSSLAGGPDTQYF. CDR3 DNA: TGTGCCAGCAGTTCACTAGCGGGGGGCCCAGATACGCAGTATTTT.

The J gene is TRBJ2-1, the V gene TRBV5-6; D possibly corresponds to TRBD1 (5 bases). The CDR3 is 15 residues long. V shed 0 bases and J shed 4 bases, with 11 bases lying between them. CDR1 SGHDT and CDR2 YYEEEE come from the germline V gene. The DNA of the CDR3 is TGTGCCAGCAGCTTGGGTCAGGGTCTTTACAATGAGCAGTTCTTC. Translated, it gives CASSLGQGLYNEQFF.

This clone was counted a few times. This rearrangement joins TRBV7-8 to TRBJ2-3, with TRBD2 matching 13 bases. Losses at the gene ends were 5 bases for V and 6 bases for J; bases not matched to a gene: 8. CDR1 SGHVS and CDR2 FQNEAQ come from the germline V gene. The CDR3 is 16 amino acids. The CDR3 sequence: CASSIRTSGSRDTQYF. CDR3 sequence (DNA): TGTGCCAGCAGCATTCGGACTAGCGGGAGCCGGGATACGCAGTATTTT.

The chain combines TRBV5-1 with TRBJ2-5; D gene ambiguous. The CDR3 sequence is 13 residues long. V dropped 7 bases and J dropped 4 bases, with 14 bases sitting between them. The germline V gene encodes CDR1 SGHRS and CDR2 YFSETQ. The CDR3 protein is CASYQNNGETQYF. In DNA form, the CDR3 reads TGCGCCAGCTATCAAAATAACGGAGAGACCCAGTACTTC. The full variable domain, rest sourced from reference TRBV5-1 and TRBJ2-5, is KAGVTQTPRYLIKTRGQQVTLSCSPISGHRSVSWYQQTPGQGLQFLFEYFSETQRNKGNFPGRFSGRQFSNSRSEMNVSTLELGDSALYLCASYQNNGETQYFGPGTRLLVL.

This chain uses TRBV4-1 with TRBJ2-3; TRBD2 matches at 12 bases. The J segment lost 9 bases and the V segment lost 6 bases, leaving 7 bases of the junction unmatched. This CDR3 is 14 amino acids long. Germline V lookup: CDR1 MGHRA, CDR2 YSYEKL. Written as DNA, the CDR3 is TGCGCCAGCAGGGAACTAGCGGGAGGTTACACGCAGTATTTT. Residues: CASRELAGGYTQYF.

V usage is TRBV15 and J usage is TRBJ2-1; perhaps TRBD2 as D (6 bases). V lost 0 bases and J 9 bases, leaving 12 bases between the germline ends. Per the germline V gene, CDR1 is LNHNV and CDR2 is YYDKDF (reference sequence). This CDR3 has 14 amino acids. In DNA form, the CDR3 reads TGTGCCACCAGCAGAGATCGGGAGTTCCCTGAGCAGTTCTTC. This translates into CATSRDREFPEQFF.